This T cell receptor beta chain was sequenced during a study of graft-versus-host responses after intestinal transplantation. Study context: In this cohort, recipients had multivisceral, liver-intestinal, or isolated intestinal transplants. Tacrolimus and steroids were given for around 3 years to all recipients after anti-thymocyte globulin induction. Study-wide findings and caveats: The marrow of recipients harbored GvH clones, and ileum or blood showed some of them first. Early post-transplant HvG declines were associated with peak circulating GvH clone levels.

This clone appeared once. Its specificity is unknown. Assay: immunoSEQ multiplex PCR; the TCRdb copy retains only in-frame clones and omits some. The table lists 90,000 to 120,000 clones, 87% of them singletons. Germline loops: CDR1 MNHEY, CDR2 SVGAGI. V was pared by 7 bases and J by 0 bases, with 3 bases of the junction left unmatched. This CDR3 comprises 13 residues. The receptor comes from a human donor who was the organ donor for an intestinal transplant. This specimen was unstimulated CD4+ T cells sorted from spleen or lymph node cells, taken before transplant. The chain joins TRBV6-5 to TRBJ2-7; 7 bases map to TRBD1. CDR3 DNA sequence: TGTGCCAGCACTGGGACAGACTCCTACGAGCAGTACTTC. Protein: CASTGTDSYEQYF.